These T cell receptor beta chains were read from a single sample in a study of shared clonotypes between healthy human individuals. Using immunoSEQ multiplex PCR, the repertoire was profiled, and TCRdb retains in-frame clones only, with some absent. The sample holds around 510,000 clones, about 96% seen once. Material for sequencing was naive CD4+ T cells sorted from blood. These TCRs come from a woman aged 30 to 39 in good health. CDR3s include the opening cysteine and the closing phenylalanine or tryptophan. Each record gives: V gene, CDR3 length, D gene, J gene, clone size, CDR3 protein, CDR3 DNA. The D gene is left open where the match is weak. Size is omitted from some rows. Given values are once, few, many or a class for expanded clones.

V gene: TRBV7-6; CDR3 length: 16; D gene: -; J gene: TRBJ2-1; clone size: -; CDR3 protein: CASSLALDGSYNEQFF; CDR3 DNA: TGTGCCAGCAGCTTAGCGCTGGACGGGAGTTACAATGAGCAGTTCTTC
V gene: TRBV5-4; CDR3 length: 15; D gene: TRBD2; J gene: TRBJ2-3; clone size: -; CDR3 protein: CASSPLSGSGDTQYF; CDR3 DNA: TGTGCCAGCAGCCCCCTTAGCGGGAGTGGAGATACGCAGTATTTT
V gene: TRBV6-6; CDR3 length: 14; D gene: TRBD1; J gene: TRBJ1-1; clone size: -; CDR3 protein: CASSSQGANTEAFF; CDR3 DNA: TGTGCCAGCAGTAGTCAGGGGGCCAACACTGAAGCTTTCTTT
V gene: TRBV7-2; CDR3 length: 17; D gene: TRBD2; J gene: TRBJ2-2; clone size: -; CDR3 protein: CASSTGLAGVNTGELFF; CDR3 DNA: TGTGCCAGCAGCACCGGACTAGCGGGAGTAAACACCGGGGAGCTGTTTTTT
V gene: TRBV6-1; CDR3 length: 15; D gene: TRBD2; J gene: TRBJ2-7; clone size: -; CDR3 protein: CASSGTGTSVYEQYF; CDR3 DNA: TGTGCCAGCAGTGGGACCGGGACTAGCGTCTACGAGCAGTACTTC
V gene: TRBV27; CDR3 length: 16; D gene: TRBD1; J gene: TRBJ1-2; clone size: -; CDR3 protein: CASSLSRDRPERGYTF; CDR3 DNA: TGTGCCAGCAGCCTCTCCAGGGACAGGCCCGAGCGTGGCTACACCTTC
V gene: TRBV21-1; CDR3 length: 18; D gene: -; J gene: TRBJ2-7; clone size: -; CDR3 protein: CASSGPDAFKPPPYEQYF; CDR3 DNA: TGTGCCAGCAGCGGACCAGACGCCTTTAAGCCGCCCCCCTACGAGCAGTACTTC
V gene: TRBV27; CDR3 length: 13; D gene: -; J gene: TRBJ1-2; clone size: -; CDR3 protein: CASSLRGAYGYTF; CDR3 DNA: TGTGCCAGCAGTTTGAGGGGGGCCTATGGCTACACCTTC
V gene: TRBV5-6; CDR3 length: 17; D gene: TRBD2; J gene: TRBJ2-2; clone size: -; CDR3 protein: CASSLRTSGFYAGELFF; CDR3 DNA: TGTGCCAGCAGCTTGCGTACTAGCGGATTTTATGCCGGGGAGCTGTTTTTT
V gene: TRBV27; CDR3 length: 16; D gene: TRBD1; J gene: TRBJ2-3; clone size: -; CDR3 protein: CASLSHGTGIRGTQYF; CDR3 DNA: TGTGCCAGCCTAAGCCACGGGACAGGCATTAGGGGTACGCAGTATTTT
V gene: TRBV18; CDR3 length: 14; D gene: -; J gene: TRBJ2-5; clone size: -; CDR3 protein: CASSLTVGGETQYF; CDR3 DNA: TGTGCCAGCTCCCTAACGGTTGGGGGAGAGACCCAGTACTTC
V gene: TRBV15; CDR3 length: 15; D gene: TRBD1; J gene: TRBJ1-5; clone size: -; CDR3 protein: CATSSLGTDNQPQHF; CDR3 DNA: TGTGCCACCAGCAGTCTCGGGACAGACAATCAGCCCCAGCATTTT
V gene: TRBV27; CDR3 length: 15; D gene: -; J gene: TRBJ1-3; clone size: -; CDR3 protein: CASWGRGASGNTIYF; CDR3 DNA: TGTGCCAGCTGGGGTAGGGGCGCCTCTGGAAACACCATATATTTT
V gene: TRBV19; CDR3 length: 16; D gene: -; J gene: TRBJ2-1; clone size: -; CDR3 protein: CASSIAQGGSYNEQFF; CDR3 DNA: TGTGCCAGTAGTATAGCCCAGGGGGGCTCCTACAATGAGCAGTTCTTC
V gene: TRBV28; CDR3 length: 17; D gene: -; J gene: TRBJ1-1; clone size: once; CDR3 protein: CASSLSLGQRGNTEAFF; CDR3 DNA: TGTGCCAGCAGTTTATCGTTGGGCCAACGGGGGAACACTGAAGCTTTCTTT
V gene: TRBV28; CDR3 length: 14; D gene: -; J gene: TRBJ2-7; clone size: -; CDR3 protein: CASSFMGGVYEQYF; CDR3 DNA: TGTGCCAGCAGTTTTATGGGCGGAGTCTACGAGCAGTACTTC
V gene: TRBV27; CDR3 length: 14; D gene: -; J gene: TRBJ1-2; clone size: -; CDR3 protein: CASSLQASNYGYTF; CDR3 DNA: TGTGCCAGCAGTTTACAGGCATCTAACTATGGCTACACCTTC
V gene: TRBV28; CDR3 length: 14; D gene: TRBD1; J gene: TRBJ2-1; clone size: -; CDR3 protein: CASSFYKDRGKQFF; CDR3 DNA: TGTGCCAGCAGTTTTTATAAGGACAGGGGGAAGCAGTTCTTC
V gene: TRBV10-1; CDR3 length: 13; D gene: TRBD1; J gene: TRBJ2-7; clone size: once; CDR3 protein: CASSGGQGYEQYF; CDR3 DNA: TGCGCCAGCAGCGGGGGACAGGGGTACGAGCAGTACTTC
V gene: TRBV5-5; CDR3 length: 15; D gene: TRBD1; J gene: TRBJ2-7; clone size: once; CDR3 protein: CASSLALGQGYEQYF; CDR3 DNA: TGTGCCAGCAGCTTGGCCTTGGGACAGGGGTACGAGCAGTACTTC
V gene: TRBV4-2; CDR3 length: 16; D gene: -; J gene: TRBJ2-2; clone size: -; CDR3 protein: CASSQEEGTNTGELFF; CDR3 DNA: TGTGCCAGCAGCCAAGAGGAAGGGACGAACACCGGGGAGCTGTTTTTT
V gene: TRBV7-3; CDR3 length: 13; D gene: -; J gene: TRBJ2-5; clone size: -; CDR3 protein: CASSQGQQETQYF; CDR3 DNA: TGTGCCAGCAGCCAAGGACAGCAAGAGACCCAGTACTTC
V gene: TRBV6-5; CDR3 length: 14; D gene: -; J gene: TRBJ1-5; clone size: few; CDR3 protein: CASSSGTVNQPQHF; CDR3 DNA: TGTGCCAGCAGCAGCGGGACGGTGAATCAGCCCCAGCATTTT
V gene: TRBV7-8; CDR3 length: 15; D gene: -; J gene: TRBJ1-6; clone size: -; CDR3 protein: CASSLARRDYSPLHF; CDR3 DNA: TGTGCCAGCAGCTTAGCGCGCAGGGATTATTCACCCCTCCACTTT
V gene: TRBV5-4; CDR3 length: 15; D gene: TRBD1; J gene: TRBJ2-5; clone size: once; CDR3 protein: CASSRTGRHGETQYF; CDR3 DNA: TGTGCCAGCAGCAGGACAGGGCGACACGGAGAGACCCAGTACTTC
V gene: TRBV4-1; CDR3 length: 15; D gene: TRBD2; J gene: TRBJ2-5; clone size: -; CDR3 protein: CASSFLGGRQETQYF; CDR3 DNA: TGCGCCAGCAGCTTCCTGGGCGGGAGACAAGAGACCCAGTACTTC
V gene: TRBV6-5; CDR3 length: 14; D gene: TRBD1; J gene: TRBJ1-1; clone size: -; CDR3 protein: CASSYSRDRGEAFF; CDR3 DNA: TGTGCCAGCAGTTACTCCCGGGACAGGGGTGAAGCTTTCTTT
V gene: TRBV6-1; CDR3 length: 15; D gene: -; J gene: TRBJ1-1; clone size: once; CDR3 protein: CASSESLTGYTEAFF; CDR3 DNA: TGTGCCAGCAGTGAATCCCTCACAGGGTACACTGAAGCTTTCTTT
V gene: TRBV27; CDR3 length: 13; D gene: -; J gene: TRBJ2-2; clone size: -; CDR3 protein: CASRRGVTEELFF; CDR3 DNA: TGTGCCAGCAGGAGAGGGGTAACCGAGGAGCTGTTTTTT
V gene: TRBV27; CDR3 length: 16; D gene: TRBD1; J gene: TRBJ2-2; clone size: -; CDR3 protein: CASSSMGQGNTGELFF; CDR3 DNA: TGTGCCAGCAGTTCCATGGGACAGGGGAACACCGGGGAGCTGTTTTTT
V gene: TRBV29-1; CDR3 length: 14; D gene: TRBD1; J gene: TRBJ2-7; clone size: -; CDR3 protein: CSVLGQGFVSEQYF; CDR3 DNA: TGCAGCGTACTGGGACAGGGATTCGTTAGCGAGCAGTACTTC
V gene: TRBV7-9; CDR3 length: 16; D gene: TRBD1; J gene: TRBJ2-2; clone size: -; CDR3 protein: CASSKGTGLNTGELFF; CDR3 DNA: TGTGCCAGCAGCAAAGGGACAGGGTTGAACACCGGGGAGCTGTTTTTT
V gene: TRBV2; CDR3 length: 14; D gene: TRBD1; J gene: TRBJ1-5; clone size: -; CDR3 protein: CASTDRDRNQPQHF; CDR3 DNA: TGTGCCAGCACTGACCGGGACAGGAATCAGCCCCAGCATTTT
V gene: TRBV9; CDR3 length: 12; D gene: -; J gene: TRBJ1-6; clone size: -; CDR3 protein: CASSVAHSPLHF; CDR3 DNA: TGTGCCAGCAGCGTAGCTCATTCACCCCTCCACTTT
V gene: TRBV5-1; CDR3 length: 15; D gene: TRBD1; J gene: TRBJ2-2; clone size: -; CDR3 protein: CASSLEGGRVGELFF; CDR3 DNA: TGCGCCAGCAGCTTGGAAGGGGGCCGGGTAGGGGAGCTGTTTTTT
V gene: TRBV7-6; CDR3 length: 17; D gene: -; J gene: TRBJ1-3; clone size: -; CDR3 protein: CASSCEGGEGPRNTIYF; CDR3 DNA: TGTGCCAGCAGCTGCGAAGGCGGGGAGGGGCCTAGAAACACCATATATTTT
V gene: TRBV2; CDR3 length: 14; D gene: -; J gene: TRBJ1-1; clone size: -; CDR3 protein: CASSETRGGTEAFF; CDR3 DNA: TGTGCCAGCAGTGAGACCAGGGGTGGCACTGAAGCTTTCTTT
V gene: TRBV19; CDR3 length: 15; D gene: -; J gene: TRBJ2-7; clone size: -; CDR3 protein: CASSIDGVTGYEQYF; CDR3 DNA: TGTGCCAGTAGTATAGACGGAGTAACGGGGTACGAGCAGTACTTC
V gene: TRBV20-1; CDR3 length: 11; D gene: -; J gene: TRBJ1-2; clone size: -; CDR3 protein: CSVSRTGGYTF; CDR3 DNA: TGCAGTGTGTCGAGAACCGGCGGCTACACCTTC
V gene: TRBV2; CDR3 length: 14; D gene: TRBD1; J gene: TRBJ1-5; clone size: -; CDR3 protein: CASVRDSSNQPQHF; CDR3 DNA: TGTGCCAGCGTGAGGGACAGTAGCAATCAGCCCCAGCATTTT
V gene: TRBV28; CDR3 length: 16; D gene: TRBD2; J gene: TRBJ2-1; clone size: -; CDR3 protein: CASSPGLAGLQWEQFF; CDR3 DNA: TGTGCCAGCAGTCCCGGACTAGCGGGATTACAATGGGAGCAGTTCTTC
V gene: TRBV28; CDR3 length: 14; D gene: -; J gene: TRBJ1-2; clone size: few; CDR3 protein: CASSLKLRVHGYTF; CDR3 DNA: TGTGCCAGCAGTTTAAAGCTCCGGGTCCATGGCTACACCTTC
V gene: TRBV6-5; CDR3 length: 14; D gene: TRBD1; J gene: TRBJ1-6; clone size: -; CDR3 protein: CASSNRDRALPLHF; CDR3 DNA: TGTGCCAGCAGTAACCGGGACAGAGCGCTACCCCTCCACTTT
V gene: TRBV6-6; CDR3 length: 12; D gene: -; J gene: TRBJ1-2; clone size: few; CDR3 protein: CASSRGRDGYTF; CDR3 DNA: TGTGCCAGCAGTCGGGGGAGGGATGGCTACACCTTC
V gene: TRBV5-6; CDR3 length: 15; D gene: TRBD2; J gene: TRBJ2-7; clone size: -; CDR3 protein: CASSTPASGIGEQYF; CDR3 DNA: TGTGCCAGCAGCACGCCGGCTAGCGGGATCGGCGAGCAGTACTTC
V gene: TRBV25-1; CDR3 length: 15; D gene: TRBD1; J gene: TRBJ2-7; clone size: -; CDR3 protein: CASSQDRGVPYEQYF; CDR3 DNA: TGTGCCAGCAGTCAGGACAGGGGGGTCCCCTACGAGCAGTACTTC
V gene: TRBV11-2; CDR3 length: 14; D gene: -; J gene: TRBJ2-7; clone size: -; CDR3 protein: CASSPFRGSYEQYF; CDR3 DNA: TGTGCCAGCAGCCCCTTCCGAGGGTCCTACGAGCAGTACTTC
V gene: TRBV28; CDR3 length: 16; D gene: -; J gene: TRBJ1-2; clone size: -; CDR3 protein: CASIPGGADANYGYTF; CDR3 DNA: TGTGCCAGCATCCCGGGGGGGGCGGACGCTAACTATGGCTACACCTTC
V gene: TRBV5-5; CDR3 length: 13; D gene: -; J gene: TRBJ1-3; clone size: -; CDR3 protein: CASSTYSGNTIYF; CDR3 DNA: TGTGCCAGCAGTACGTACTCTGGAAACACCATATATTTT
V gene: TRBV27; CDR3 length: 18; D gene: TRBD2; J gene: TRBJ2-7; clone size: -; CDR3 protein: CASSPQSPLGGGPYEQYF; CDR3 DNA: TGTGCCAGCAGTCCACAATCACCGTTGGGGGGAGGGCCCTACGAGCAGTACTTC
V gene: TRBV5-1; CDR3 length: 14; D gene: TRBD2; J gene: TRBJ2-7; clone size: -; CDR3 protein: CASSFSGRVDEQYF; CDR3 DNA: TGCGCCAGCAGCTTTAGCGGGAGGGTTGACGAGCAGTACTTC
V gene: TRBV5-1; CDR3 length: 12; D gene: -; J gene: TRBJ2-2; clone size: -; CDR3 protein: CASSRGDGELFF; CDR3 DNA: TGCGCCAGCAGCCGGGGCGACGGGGAGCTGTTTTTT
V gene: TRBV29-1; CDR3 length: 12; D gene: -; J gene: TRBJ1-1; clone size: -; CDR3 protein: CSVGGLGTEAFF; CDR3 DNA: TGCAGCGTTGGGGGGCTGGGGACTGAAGCTTTCTTT
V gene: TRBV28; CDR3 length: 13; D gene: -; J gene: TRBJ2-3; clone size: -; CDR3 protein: CASSGGATDTQYF; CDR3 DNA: TGTGCCAGCAGTGGTGGGGCCACAGATACGCAGTATTTT
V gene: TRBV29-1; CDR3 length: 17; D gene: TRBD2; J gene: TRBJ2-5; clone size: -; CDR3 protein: CSGSGLAGSYSRETQYF; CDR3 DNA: TGCAGCGGATCCGGACTAGCGGGAAGTTACAGTAGAGAGACCCAGTACTTC
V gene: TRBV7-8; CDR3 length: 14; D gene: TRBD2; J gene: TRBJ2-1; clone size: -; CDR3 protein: CASVSGRASNEQFF; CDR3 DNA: TGTGCCAGTGTTAGCGGGAGGGCCAGTAATGAGCAGTTCTTC